The 32 T cell receptor beta chains below come from one sample, sequenced in a study of blood T cell repertoires in COVID-19. TCRdb's copy holds only in-frame clones and misses some; the assay was immunoSEQ multiplex PCR. Of 130,000 to 150,000 clones listed, approximately 91% are singletons. Specimen: peripheral blood. These receptors originate from a human donor in a cohort sampled during active COVID-19.

V and J are TRBV3-1 (or the pseudogene TRBV3-2) and TRBJ2-3; 7 nucleotides agree with TRBD2. Germline assignment: CDR1 LGHDT and CDR2 YNNKEL (reference sequence). Germline trimming cut 1 base from V and 3 bases from J; bases unmatched to any gene: 13. CDR3 size: 18 residues. The CDR3 sequence: CASSQAEGGPSGTDTQYF. CDR3 coding DNA: TGTGCCAGCAGCCAAGCGGAGGGAGGGCCCTCTGGGACAGATACGCAGTATTTT.

The rearrangement links TRBV7-3 to TRBJ2-2, with 11 bases aligning to TRBD1. The CDR3 has 16 amino acids. V gave up 4 bases and J gave up 6 bases; unmatched junction bases: 7. CDR1 and CDR2 from the germline V gene are SGHTA and FQGTGA. In DNA, the CDR3 is TGTGCCAGCAGCTCAAACGGACAGGGGGCATCCGGGGAGCTGTTTTTT. This translates into CASSSNGQGASGELFF.

The chain carries TRBV27 and TRBJ2-7, with TRBD1 matching over 8 bases. The trim removed 6 bases at V and 0 bases at J, leaving 7 bases unmatched. The CDR3 length is 15 residues. Germline V gives CDR1 MNHEY, CDR2 SMNVEV (reference sequence). The CDR3 coding sequence is TGTGCCAGCAGCAGGGGGCCCCGTCCCTCCTACGAGCAGTACTTC. Residues: CASSRGPRPSYEQYF.

This chain joins TRBV5-1 and TRBJ2-3; maybe TRBD1 (5 bases). Between the trimmed V and J ends, which lost 2 bases and 1 base, there was a span of 11 bases. Germline loops: CDR1 SGHRS, CDR2 YFSETQ. CDR3 length equals 15 residues. CDR3: CASSLTGDRTDTQYF. The CDR3 nucleotides read TGCGCCAGCAGCTTAACAGGTGATCGCACAGATACGCAGTATTTT.

This clone occurred once. Other DNA sequences in the same sample also yield this CDR3. The rearrangement uses TRBV15 and TRBJ1-2; D gene ambiguous. Trimming removed 0 bases from V and 8 bases from J, with 10 bases in between. This CDR3 spans 13 amino acids. Germline V gene sequence: CDR1 LNHNV, CDR2 YYDKDF (reference sequence). CDR3 protein: CATSREEGDGYTF. In DNA form, the CDR3 reads TGTGCCACCAGCAGAGAGGAGGGAGACGGCTACACCTTC. The full variable domain, in which reference TRBV15 and TRBJ1-2 provide the parts outside the CDR3, is DAMVIQNPRYQVTQFGKPVTLSCSQTLNHNVMYWYQQKSSQAPKLLFHYYDKDFNNEADTPDNFQSRRPNTSFCFLDIRSPGLGDTAMYLCATSREEGDGYTFGSGTRLTVV.

This rearrangement joins TRBV5-4 to TRBJ2-5; 8 bases fit TRBD1. V was clipped by 0 bases and J by 7 bases; unmatched bases: 8. Germline CDR1 reads SGHNT; CDR2 reads YYREEE (reference sequence). This CDR3 comprises 15 residues. CDR3 residues: CASSLEQGGTGTQYF. CDR3 nucleotides: TGTGCCAGCAGCTTGGAACAGGGTGGGACAGGGACCCAGTACTTC.

This rearrangement joins TRBV7-2 to TRBJ2-2; 7 nucleotides agree with TRBD1. This CDR3 region has 16 residues. Germline V gene sequence: CDR1 SGHTA, CDR2 FQGNSA. V lost 2 bases, J lost 1 base, and 4 bases stayed unmatched. CDR3: CASSLSWDRNTGELFF. The CDR3 DNA is TGTGCCAGCAGCTTATCCTGGGACAGGAACACCGGGGAGCTGTTTTTT.

The rearrangement joins TRBV7-9 to TRBJ2-7, with a weak D call TRBD1 (6 bases). With 0 bases removed from V and 3 bases from J, the gap between germline ends came to 9 bases. The CDR3 length is 14 residues. Germline V gene lookup returns CDR1 SEHNR and CDR2 FQNEAQ (reference sequence). This CDR3 is CASSLADRYYEQYF. Written as DNA, the CDR3 is TGTGCCAGCAGCTTAGCGGACAGATACTACGAGCAGTACTTC.

The chain joins TRBV2 to TRBJ1-5; 12 bases fit TRBD1. V shed 1 base, J shed 2 bases, and the junction held 3 bases outside the gene matches. CDR1 is SNHLY and CDR2 is FYNNEI in the germline V gene. CDR3 length equals 17 residues. CDR3 loop: CASSEGGTGGGNQPQHF. The CDR3 DNA is TGTGCCAGCAGTGAAGGGGGGACAGGGGGCGGCAATCAGCCCCAGCATTTT.

This chain connects TRBV4-1 to TRBJ2-6; 8 bases line up with TRBD1. V shed 1 base and J 5 bases; nucleotides not matched to a gene: 13. Germline V lookup: CDR1 MGHRA, CDR2 YSYEKL. The CDR3 runs 19 residues. The DNA for the CDR3 is TGCGCCAGCAGCCAAGGGGCGGGGACAGGCCAAGGAAGGGCCAACGTCCTGACTTTC. Its translation: CASSQGAGTGQGRANVLTF.

The rearrangement links TRBV9 to TRBJ2-3; perhaps TRBD1 as D (5 bases). Germline values: CDR1 SGDLS, CDR2 YYNGEE. The V end was cut by 0 bases, the J end by 3 bases, with 11 bases between. This CDR3 spans 15 amino acids. The CDR3 sequence: CASSVGGRDTDTQYF. The CDR3 DNA reads as TGTGCCAGCAGCGTAGGTGGCAGGGATACAGATACGCAGTATTTT.

The chain couples TRBV6-6 to TRBJ2-5; the match to TRBD1 covers 7 bases. CDR1 and CDR2 from the germline V gene are MNHNY and SVGAGI (reference sequence). Unmatched junction bases numbered 7, after V lost 5 bases and J lost 4 bases. The CDR3 covers 14 residues. The CDR3 region is CASSDLQGRETQYF. The CDR3 nucleotides are TGTGCCAGCAGTGACCTACAGGGGCGAGAGACCCAGTACTTC.

The CDR3 reads CASSGGPSSGNTIYF. The CDR3 DNA reads as TGTGCCAGCTCGGGGGGACCGAGCTCTGGAAACACCATATATTTT. The chain uses TRBV18 and TRBJ1-3; tentatively, D is TRBD1 (5 bases). The CDR3 loop spans 15 amino acids. V lost 6 bases, J lost 0 bases, and 12 bases lay in between. Germline values: CDR1 KGHSH, CDR2 LQKENI.

The chain links TRBV4-3 to TRBJ1-5, with D possibly being TRBD1 (6 bases). CDR1 LGHNA and CDR2 YSLEER come from the germline V gene. CDR3 length: 16 residues. V was pared by 0 bases and J by 9 bases, with 18 bases between. The CDR3 DNA follows: TGCGCCAGCAGCCAAGATCATTCAGGGGCGGTCCGGCCCCAGCATTTT. This sequence encodes CASSQDHSGAVRPQHF.

The chain is built from TRBV27 and TRBJ2-7, with TRBD1 as a possible D gene (6 bases). The germline V gene has CDR1 MNHEY and CDR2 SMNVEV (reference sequence). The V end was cut by 6 bases, the J end by 0 bases, with 15 bases between. CDR3 length: 15 residues. The DNA for the CDR3 is TGTGCCAGCAGGCCAGGGGCCTCGACCTCCTACGAGCAGTACTTC. Residues: CASRPGASTSYEQYF.

The chain couples TRBV25-1 to TRBJ2-7; D unclear. The CDR3 is made up of 12 amino acids. Germline-derived CDR1 and CDR2 are MGHDK and SYGVNS. V was pared by 5 bases and J by 3 bases, with 8 bases between. CDR3 DNA: TGTGCCAGCAGTTCTAGAGGCTACGAGCAGTACTTC. Residues: CASSSRGYEQYF.

This sequence joins TRBV4-2 and TRBJ1-2; tentatively, D is TRBD1 (5 bases). Trimming took off 2 bases at V and 4 bases at J, with 11 bases between the two ends. Germline lookup yields CDR1 LGHNA and CDR2 YNFKEQ. This CDR3 has 14 residues. CDR3 nucleotides: TGTGCCAGCAGCCAATTTGAAAGGGGCTATGGCTACACCTTC. It codes for CASSQFERGYGYTF.

The chain links TRBV7-3 to TRBJ1-1; 8 nucleotides line up with TRBD1. V was pared by 4 bases and J by 4 bases, with 8 bases of the junction left unmatched. Germline V CDR1 and CDR2: SGHTA, FQGTGA. The CDR3 has 15 amino acids. CDR3: CASSSKTGALTEAFF. In DNA form, the CDR3 reads TGTGCCAGCAGCTCCAAGACAGGGGCCCTCACTGAAGCTTTCTTT. The whole variable domain, filled in from reference TRBV7-3 and TRBJ1-1, reads GAGVSQTPSNKVTEKGKYVELRCDPISGHTALYWYRQSLGQGPEFLIYFQGTGAADDSGLPNDRFFAVRPEGSVSTLKIQRTERGDSAVYLCASSSKTGALTEAFFGQGTRLTVV.

The genes are TRBV6-2 or TRBV6-3 and TRBJ1-1; weak D call: TRBD1 (6 bases). CDR1 and CDR2 from the germline V gene are MNHEY and SVGEGT. Trimming cost V 4 bases and J 3 bases, with 21 bases left between them. The CDR3 extends over 17 amino acids. The CDR3: CASSLRDNKDGYTEAFF. The CDR3 DNA sequence: TGTGCCAGCAGTTTGAGGGACAATAAGGATGGGTACACTGAAGCTTTCTTT.

The gene calls are TRBV6-5 and TRBJ1-1; 8 bases match TRBD1. Germline CDR1 reads MNHEY; CDR2 reads SVGAGI. Unmatched junction bases numbered 7, after V lost 5 bases and J lost 8 bases. CDR3 size: 13 residues. CDR3 loop: CASSLRGRKEAFF. The CDR3 bases are TGTGCCAGCAGTCTCAGGGGGCGAAAGGAAGCTTTCTTT.

V is TRBV4-1 and J is TRBJ1-2; D uncertain. There are 15 residues in the CDR3. Germline V gives CDR1 MGHRA, CDR2 YSYEKL. The V end was cut by 0 bases, the J end by 8 bases, with 16 bases between. For the CDR3, the DNA is TGCGCCAGCAGCCAAGATCCCGGGTATGCGAAGGGCTACACCTTC. Translated: CASSQDPGYAKGYTF.

This sequence joins TRBV5-1 and TRBJ2-2; D unresolved. The CDR3 covers 17 residues. V dropped 2 bases and J dropped 0 bases, with 14 bases sitting between them. In germline, CDR1 is SGHRS, CDR2 YFSETQ. In DNA, the CDR3 is TGCGCCAGCAGCTTACGGGTCCCCCCCTCGAACACCGGGGAGCTGTTTTTT. This translates into CASSLRVPPSNTGELFF.

J is TRBJ2-3 and V is TRBV19; 7 bases are shared with TRBD1. V gave up 5 bases and J gave up 2 bases; unmatched junction bases: 10. Germline loops: CDR1 LNHDA, CDR2 SQIVND (reference sequence). The CDR3 sequence is 16 residues long. The CDR3 here is CASSRLSGTVTDTQYF. CDR3 in DNA: TGTGCCAGTAGTCGCCTTTCCGGGACAGTCACAGATACGCAGTATTTT.

This clone occurred once. The chain uses TRBV6-5 and TRBJ1-3, with D possibly being TRBD1 (5 bases). The CDR3 length is 15 residues. Germline CDR1 reads MNHEY; CDR2 reads SVGAGI. Trimming removed 8 bases from V and 0 bases from J, with 14 bases in between. The CDR3 DNA follows: TGTGCCAGCCCGACAGTCCTCCGCTCTGGAAACACCATATATTTT. Translated: CASPTVLRSGNTIYF.

This clone was seen more than once but under ten times. V and J are TRBV6-2 or TRBV6-3 and TRBJ1-2; D is uncertain. The CDR3 has 13 amino acids. V gave up 0 bases and J gave up 6 bases, with 8 bases separating them. Germline V CDR1 and CDR2: MNHEY, SVGEGT. The CDR3 sequence: CASSYSGFNGYTF. In DNA form, the CDR3 reads TGTGCCAGCAGTTACTCCGGGTTTAATGGCTACACCTTC.

The chain is built from TRBV6-5 and TRBJ1-1, with D tentatively TRBD1 (5 bases). V lost 6 bases and J 6 bases, leaving 17 bases between the germline ends. The V gene's germline CDR1 is MNHEY and CDR2 SVGAGI. The CDR3 has 14 amino acids. The CDR3 bases are TGTGCCAGCAGAAGAGCTCCTGGGGCTCCTGAAGCTTTCTTT. Its translation is CASRRAPGAPEAFF.

J is TRBJ1-6 and V is TRBV30; D is uncertain. The CDR3 covers 13 residues. V lost 0 bases and J 5 bases, leaving 5 bases between the germline ends. The germline CDR1 and CDR2 sequences are GTSNPN and SVGIG (reference sequence). CDR3 sequence: CAWSVVDNSPLHF. CDR3 sequence (DNA): TGTGCCTGGAGTGTGGTAGATAATTCACCCCTCCACTTT.

The chain uses TRBV5-8 and TRBJ1-2; TRBD1 might be the D (5 bases). This CDR3 spans 17 amino acids. From germline, CDR1 is SGHTS and CDR2 YDEGEE. V shed 0 bases and J shed 0 bases, with 15 bases lying between them. The CDR3, as DNA: TGTGCCAGCAGCTTGGGATTACTCGCGACAGCTAACTATGGCTACACCTTC. Translation: CASSLGLLATANYGYTF.

As DNA, the CDR3 is TGTGCCAGCAGTGACAGGGGGGACAGTAGCACAGATACGCAGTATTTT. This gives the protein CASSDRGDSSTDTQYF. The chain joins TRBV6-4 to TRBJ2-3; perhaps TRBD1 as D (7 bases). Per germline, CDR1 MRHNA and CDR2 SNTAGT. The CDR3 consists of 16 residues. V lost 2 bases and J lost 0, with 12 bases in between.

The CDR3 coding sequence is TGCGCCAGCTCACATCCGCCTAGCGGGGGAGGGGGGGATGAGCAGTTCTTC. It translates to CASSHPPSGGGGDEQFF. The chain recombines TRBV10-2 with TRBJ2-1; 10 bases map to TRBD2. The V segment lost 8 bases and the J segment 8 bases; nucleotides outside the gene matches: 18. This CDR3 spans 17 amino acids. CDR1 is WSHSY and CDR2 is SAAADI in the germline V gene.

The chain employs TRBV27 and TRBJ1-5, with D possibly TRBD1 on 5 matching bases. The V gene lost 6 bases and the J gene lost 3 bases, with 12 bases spanning the gap. There are 14 residues in the CDR3. Germline CDR1 reads MNHEY; CDR2 reads SMNVEV (reference sequence). The CDR3 nucleotides read TGTGCCAGCAGCCCTGGACAACCCAATCAGCCCCAGCATTTT. Encoded protein: CASSPGQPNQPQHF.

The V call is TRBV28, the J call TRBJ1-5; 9 positions match TRBD1. Per germline, CDR1 MDHEN and CDR2 SYDVKM. CDR3 length: 14 residues. Trimming at V came to 5 bases and at J to 4 bases, leaving 3 bases not matched to a gene. This CDR3 is CASSGTGMNQPQHF. CDR3 DNA sequence: TGTGCCAGCAGTGGGACAGGGATGAATCAGCCCCAGCATTTT.